The following is a T cell receptor beta chain sequence with its context. The data belong to a study of blood T cell repertoires in COVID-19. Study at large: There were acute and convalescent COVID-19 samples, and they came from the United States, Italy and Spain.

In the study's own analysis: Reference gene primer amplification yielded estimated nucleated cell counts. Sequencing used immunoSEQ multiplex PCR; TCRdb keeps in-frame clones, though not all of them. The V and J calls and clone size were taken over from that table, and D and trimming were inferred from the DNA. This table holds about 86,000 clones, around 88% found once. Trimming shortened V by 4 bases and J by 0 bases, and 13 bases separated the two germline ends. CDR3 size: 16 residues. Germline V gene lookup returns CDR1 SGHDN and CDR2 FVKESK. The sequenced material came from PBMCs or T cells enriched from blood (not recorded which). The chain recombines TRBV14 with TRBJ1-3, with no clear D. The receptor was isolated from a woman between 45 and 65 years old with acute COVID-19. The CDR3 DNA sequence: TGTGCCAGCAGCCTCAAGAGGGATAGCTCTGGAAACACCATATATTTT. Its translation is CASSLKRDSSGNTIYF. The full variable domain, completed using reference TRBV14 and TRBJ1-3, is EAGVTQFPSHSVIEKGQTVTLRCDPISGHDNLYWYRRVMGKEIKFLLHFVKESKQDESGMPNNRFLAERTGGTYSTLKVQPAELEDSGVYFCASSLKRDSSGNTIYFGEGSWLTVV.